This T cell receptor (beta chain) was recorded in a study of T cell responses to AZD1222 COVID-19 vaccine. The repertoire was sequenced with immunoSEQ multiplex PCR; TCRdb's copy has only in-frame clones and lacks some. The repertoire includes 110,000 to 150,000 clones, roughly 88% of them detected once, and around 3.6% sits in the top ten. J was trimmed by 8 bases and V by 7 bases; bases with no gene match: 10. The germline V gene encodes CDR1 SEHNR and CDR2 FQNEAQ (reference sequence). This CDR3 has 14 residues. The clonotype originates from an adult in good health. The sample consisted of peripheral blood, taken on day 0 of AZD1222 vaccination. The V and J genes are TRBV7-9 and TRBJ1-2; 10 bases align to TRBD1. CDR3: CASKGQGSRRGYTF. CDR3 DNA sequence: TGTGCCAGCAAGGGACAGGGGTCCCGGCGGGGCTACACCTTC.